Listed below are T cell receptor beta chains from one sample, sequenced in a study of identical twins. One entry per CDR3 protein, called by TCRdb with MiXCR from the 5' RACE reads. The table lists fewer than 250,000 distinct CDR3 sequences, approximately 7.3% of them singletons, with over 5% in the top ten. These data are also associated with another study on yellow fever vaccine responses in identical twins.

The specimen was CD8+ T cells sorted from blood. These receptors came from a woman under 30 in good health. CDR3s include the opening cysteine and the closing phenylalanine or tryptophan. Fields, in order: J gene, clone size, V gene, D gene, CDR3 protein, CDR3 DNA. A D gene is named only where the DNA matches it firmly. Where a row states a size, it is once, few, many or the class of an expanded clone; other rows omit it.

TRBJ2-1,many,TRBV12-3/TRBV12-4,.,CASSFVHSYNEQFF,TGTGCCAGCAGTTTCGTCCACTCCTACAATGAGCAGTTCTTC
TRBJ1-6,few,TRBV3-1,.,CASSQETPSSYNSPLHF,TGTGCCAGCAGCCAAGAAACACCGAGCTCCTATAATTCACCCCTCCACTTT
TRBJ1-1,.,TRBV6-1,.,CASSEWGGTEAFF,TGTGCCAGCAGTGAATGGGGGGGGACTGAAGCTTTCTTT
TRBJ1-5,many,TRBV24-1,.,CATSMEGNQPQHF,TGTGCCACCAGTATGGAGGGCAATCAGCCCCAGCATTTT
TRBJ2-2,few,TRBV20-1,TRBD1,CSAHRGVGTGELFF,TGCAGTGCTCACAGGGGAGTCGGCACCGGGGAGCTGTTTTTT
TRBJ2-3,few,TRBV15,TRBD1,CATSRTGSTDTQYF,TGTGCCACCAGCCGGACAGGGAGCACAGATACGCAGTATTTT
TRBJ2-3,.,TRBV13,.,CASSSGIHTDTQYF,TGTGCCAGCAGCTCGGGAATCCACACAGATACGCAGTATTTT
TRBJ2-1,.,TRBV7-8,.,CASSLSLGGAPVYNEQFF,TGTGCCAGCAGCCTCTCCTTGGGGGGGGCCCCTGTATACAATGAGCAGTTCTTC
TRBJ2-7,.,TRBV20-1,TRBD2,CSARDTRTSGIYEQYF,TGCAGTGCTAGAGATACGCGGACTAGCGGGATCTACGAGCAGTACTTC
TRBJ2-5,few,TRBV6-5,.,CASSYSSPPGETQYF,TGTGCCAGCAGTTACTCGTCTCCCCCGGGGGAGACCCAGTACTTC
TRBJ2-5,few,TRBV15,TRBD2,CATSRDKAGGRLGTQYF,TGTGCCACCAGCAGAGATAAAGCGGGGGGGCGCCTGGGGACCCAGTACTTC
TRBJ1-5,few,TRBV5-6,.,CASSGGLGNQPQHF,TGTGCCAGCAGCGGGGGCCTCGGCAATCAGCCCCAGCATTTT
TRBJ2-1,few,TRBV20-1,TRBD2,CSRAYRLAGNEQFF,TGCAGCCGAGCTTATAGACTAGCGGGGAATGAGCAGTTCTTC
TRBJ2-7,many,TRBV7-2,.,CASSLDPYEGYEQYF,TGTGCCAGCAGCTTAGACCCCTATGAGGGGTACGAGCAGTACTTC
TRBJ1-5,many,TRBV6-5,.,CASSSTDPNQPQHF,TGTGCCAGCAGTTCTACGGACCCCAATCAGCCCCAGCATTTT
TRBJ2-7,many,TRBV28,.,CASSLAGQIYEQYF,TGTGCCAGCAGTTTGGCGGGGCAGATCTACGAGCAGTACTTC
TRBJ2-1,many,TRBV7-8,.,CASSPRLDRYNEQFF,TGTGCCAGCAGCCCACGCTTGGACAGATACAATGAGCAGTTCTTC
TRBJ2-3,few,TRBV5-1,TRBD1,CASSSPYRGPGEDTQYF,TGCGCCAGCAGCTCACCTTACAGGGGGCCGGGAGAGGATACGCAGTATTTT
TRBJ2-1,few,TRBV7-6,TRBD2,CASSLVSGFGTSVYNEQFF,TGTGCCAGCAGCTTAGTGTCAGGTTTCGGGACTAGCGTATACAATGAGCAGTTCTTC
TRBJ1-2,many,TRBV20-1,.,CSARGTAYGYTF,TGCAGTGCTAGAGGGACAGCCTATGGCTACACCTTC
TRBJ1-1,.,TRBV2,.,CASRGGDITEAFF,TGTGCCAGCAGAGGGGGGGATATTACTGAAGCTTTCTTT
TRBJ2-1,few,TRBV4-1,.,CASSQEPYNEQFF,TGCGCCAGCAGCCAAGAGCCGTACAATGAGCAGTTCTTC
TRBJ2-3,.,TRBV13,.,CASSSGEQSDTQYF,TGTGCCAGCAGCTCCGGGGAACAGAGCGATACGCAGTATTTT
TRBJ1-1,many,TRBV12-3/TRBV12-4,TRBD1,CASSPDRVRAFF,TGTGCCAGCAGCCCGGACAGGGTGCGAGCTTTCTTT
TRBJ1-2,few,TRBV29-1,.,CSVPGFYGYTF,TGCAGCGTTCCGGGATTCTATGGCTACACCTTC
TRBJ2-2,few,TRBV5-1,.,CASSPGVPITGELFF,TGCGCCAGCAGCCCCGGGGTCCCAATCACCGGGGAGCTGTTTTTT
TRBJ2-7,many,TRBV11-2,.,CASSLGVGDSYEQYF,TGTGCCAGCAGCTTAGGTGTAGGGGACTCCTACGAGCAGTACTTC
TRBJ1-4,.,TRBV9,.,CASSVSGVTNEKLFF,TGTGCCAGCAGCGTATCTGGAGTCACGAATGAAAAACTGTTTTTT
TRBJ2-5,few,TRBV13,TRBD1,CASSRGQGETQYF,TGTGCCAGCAGCAGGGGACAGGGAGAGACCCAGTACTTC
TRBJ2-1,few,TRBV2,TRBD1,CASSDPGTGGYNEQFF,TGTGCCAGCAGTGATCCCGGGACAGGGGGCTACAATGAGCAGTTCTTC
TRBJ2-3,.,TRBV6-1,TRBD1,CASTDPRDRVPHTQYF,TGTGCCAGCACCGACCCCCGGGACAGGGTCCCTCATACGCAGTATTTT
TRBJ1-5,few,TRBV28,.,CASSDLQTYQPQHF,TGTGCCAGCAGTGACCTACAGACCTATCAGCCCCAGCATTTT
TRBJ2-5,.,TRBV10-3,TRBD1,CAISEGDRVRGETQYF,TGTGCCATCAGTGAGGGGGACAGGGTCAGAGGAGAGACCCAGTACTTC
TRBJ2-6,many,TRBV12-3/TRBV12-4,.,CASSRLSPGANVLTF,TGTGCCAGCAGTCGACTTTCCCCTGGGGCCAACGTCCTGACTTTC
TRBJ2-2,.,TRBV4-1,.,CASSQVGFGELFF,TGCGCCAGCAGCCAAGTGGGGTTCGGGGAGCTGTTTTTT
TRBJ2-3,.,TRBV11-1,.,CASSLNARLRGGEATDTQYF,TGTGCCAGCAGCTTAAATGCGCGACTAAGGGGGGGGGAAGCTACAGATACGCAGTATTTT
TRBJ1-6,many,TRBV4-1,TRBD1,CASSPEQGQGPSPLHF,TGCGCCAGCAGCCCTGAGCAGGGACAGGGCCCCTCACCCCTCCACTTT
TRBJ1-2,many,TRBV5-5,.,CASSLSYGYTF,TGTGCCAGCAGCTTATCCTATGGCTACACCTTC
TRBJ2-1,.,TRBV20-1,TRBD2,CSARVFSGGEFNEQFF,TGCAGTGCTAGAGTTTTTAGCGGGGGGGAATTCAATGAGCAGTTCTTC
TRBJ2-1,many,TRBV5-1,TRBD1,CASSLGLGQGFNEQFF,TGCGCCAGCAGCTTGGGTCTGGGACAGGGGTTCAATGAGCAGTTCTTC
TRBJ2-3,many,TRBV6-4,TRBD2,CASSDQAGGDTQYF,TGTGCCAGCAGTGACCAGGCGGGGGGGGATACGCAGTATTTT
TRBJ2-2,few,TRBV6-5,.,CASSYSRTTPGELFF,TGTGCCAGCAGTTACTCCCGGACTACTCCCGGGGAGCTGTTTTTT
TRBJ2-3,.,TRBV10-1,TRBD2,CASSNGRAHDTQYF,TGCGCCAGCAGTAACGGGAGGGCCCACGATACGCAGTATTTT